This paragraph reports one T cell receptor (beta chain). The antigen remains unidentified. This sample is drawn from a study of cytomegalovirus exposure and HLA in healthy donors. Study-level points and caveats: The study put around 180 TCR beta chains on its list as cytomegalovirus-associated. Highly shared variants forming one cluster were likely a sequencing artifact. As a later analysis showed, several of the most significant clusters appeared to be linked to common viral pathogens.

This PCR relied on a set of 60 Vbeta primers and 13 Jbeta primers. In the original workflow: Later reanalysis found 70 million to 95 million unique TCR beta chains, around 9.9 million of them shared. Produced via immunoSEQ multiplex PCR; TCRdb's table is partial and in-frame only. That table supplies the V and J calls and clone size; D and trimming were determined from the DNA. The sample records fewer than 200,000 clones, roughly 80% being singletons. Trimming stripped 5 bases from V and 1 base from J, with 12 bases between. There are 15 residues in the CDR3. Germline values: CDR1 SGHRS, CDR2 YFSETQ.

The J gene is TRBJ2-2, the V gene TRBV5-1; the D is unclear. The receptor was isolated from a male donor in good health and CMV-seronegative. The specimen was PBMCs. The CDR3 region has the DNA TGCGCCAGCAGTGTGGTGAGACTGAACACCGGGGAGCTGTTTTTT. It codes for CASSVVRLNTGELFF.